This T cell receptor beta chain was captured by sequencing in a study of T cells in Graves' hyperthyroidism and ophthalmopathy. Researchers took RNA transcripts and amplified the TCR beta CDR3 regions from them. The study used the HTBI primer set for a first-round RT-PCR of the TCR CDR3. TCRdb recomputed calls from the multiplex PCR reads with MiXCR, one row per CDR3 protein. Of a few hundred thousand distinct CDR3 sequences listed, roughly 20% are singletons. From germline, CDR1 is SGHAT and CDR2 FQNNGV. CDR3 length: 14 residues. This clonotype was recorded at least ten times. One end of the junction does not line up with germline, which may come from a read error.

Specimen: blood. The TCR sequence derives from a man aged 18-30 years with Graves' ophthalmopathy. The chain employs TRBV11-2 and TRBJ1-2; possible D gene TRBD1, 5 bases. For the CDR3, the DNA is TGTGCCAGCAGCCTAGAGAGGGGCCGGTATGGCTACACCTTC. Its translation is CASSLERGRYGYTF.